This T cell receptor (beta chain) derives from a study of blood T cell repertoires in COVID-19. About the research overall: Collection of acute and convalescent COVID-19 samples took place in the United States, Italy and Spain. T cells, B-cell-depleted T cells, or PBMCs provided the cDNA or gDNA that served as material.

Original processing methods: Counts of nucleated cells, estimated from reference gene primer amplification, were obtained. Profiled with immunoSEQ multiplex PCR; TCRdb holds only in-frame clones, not every one. The D gene and trimming were derived from the DNA, and the V and J assignments and clone size from that table. The table shows about 100,000 clones, with roughly 90% occurring only once. Losses at the gene ends were 4 bases for V and 8 bases for J; bases not matched to a gene: 8. Germline CDR1 SGHRS, CDR2 YFSETQ. This CDR3 has 14 amino acids. This sequence joins TRBV5-1 and TRBJ1-4; 7 positions agree with TRBD1. The TCR comes from a woman of 80 years or more with acute or convalescent COVID-19. Sequenced material: peripheral blood. The CDR3 DNA sequence: TGCGCCAGCAGCCAAGGGGGCGGAGGGGAAAAACTGTTTTTT. This sequence encodes CASSQGGGGEKLFF.